Shown below are 20 T cell receptor beta chains from a single sample sequenced in a study of blood T cell repertoires in COVID-19 (dated by TCRdb to about 2020). The method was the immunoSEQ multiplex PCR assay. TCRdb limited this immuneACCESS table to in-frame rearrangements with V and J called. A share of clones is missing; checked studies link under half to unresolved V genes, and the rest is unexplained. The sample table lists around 250,000 clones, 86% of them with a count of one. 6.2% of the sample comes from the top ten. Sample: peripheral blood. Receptors were obtained from a man in his 60s with acute or convalescent COVID-19.

The chain joins TRBV5-4 to TRBJ2-1; 8 positions agree with TRBD2. Germline CDR1 and CDR2: SGHNT and YYREEE (reference sequence). The CDR3 runs 15 residues. The V gene end was trimmed by 0 bases and the J gene end by 8 bases; junction bases not matched to a gene: 7. Written as DNA, the CDR3 is TGTGCCAGCAGCTTGGAAGCGGGAGAAGTTGATGAGCAGTTCTTC. Translation: CASSLEAGEVDEQFF.

V is TRBV3-1 (or the pseudogene TRBV3-2) and J is TRBJ1-2; TRBD1 might be the D (5 bases). V was shortened by 0 bases and J by 4 bases, with 6 bases between the two germline ends. The germline gives CDR1 LGHDT, CDR2 YNNKEL (reference sequence). This CDR3 region has 13 residues. This CDR3 is CASSQETVYGYTF. The CDR3 DNA is TGTGCCAGCAGCCAAGAGACAGTCTATGGCTACACCTTC.

The J gene is TRBJ1-1, the V gene TRBV6-4; tentative D call: TRBD1 (6 bases). The CDR3 totals 13 residues. The V end lost 4 bases, the J end lost 4 bases, and 10 bases lay between the germline ends. CDR1 is MRHNA, CDR2 SNTAGT, per germline. CDR3 region: CASSAGARTEAFF. As DNA, the CDR3 is TGTGCCAGCAGTGCAGGGGCCCGCACTGAAGCTTTCTTT.

The chain carries TRBV4-3 and TRBJ2-1; TRBD2 matches at 16 bases. The CDR3 has 17 amino acids. Trimming cost V 4 bases and J 8 bases; bases outside gene matches: 8. The germline V gene has CDR1 LGHNA and CDR2 YSLEER. CDR3: CASSRTGLAGGIDEQFF. In DNA, the CDR3 is TGCGCCAGCAGCCGTACGGGACTAGCGGGAGGGATCGATGAGCAGTTCTTC.

This clone occurred once. The chain joins TRBV6-4 to TRBJ1-4, with D uncertain. Germline V CDR1 and CDR2: MRHNA, SNTAGT. This CDR3 is built from 14 residues. The V gene lost 6 bases and the J gene lost 5 bases, with 13 bases spanning the gap. The DNA for the CDR3 is TGTGCCAGCAGGCTATGTTGGAGAAATGAAAAACTGTTTTTT. Translated, it gives CASRLCWRNEKLFF.

The J gene is TRBJ2-7, the V gene TRBV19; D gene unclear. Trimming left V 6 bases short and J 4 bases short, with 19 bases between. The CDR3 loop spans 15 amino acids. The V gene's germline CDR1 is LNHDA and CDR2 SQIVND (reference sequence). This chain's CDR3 is CASSVNPGKQYEQYF. The CDR3 bases are TGTGCCAGTAGCGTAAACCCAGGAAAGCAATACGAGCAGTACTTC.

The rearrangement links TRBV9 to TRBJ2-2; the match to TRBD2 covers 7 bases. CDR1 is SGDLS and CDR2 is YYNGEE in the germline V gene. The CDR3 length is 16 residues. Trimming at V came to 3 bases and at J to 0 bases, leaving 5 bases not matched to a gene. CDR3: CASSGPLAANTGELFF. CDR3 in DNA: TGTGCCAGCAGCGGACCCCTAGCGGCGAACACCGGGGAGCTGTTTTTT.

This chain connects TRBV7-8 to TRBJ1-2, with TRBD1 as a possible D gene (6 bases). The germline gives CDR1 SGHVS, CDR2 FQNEAQ. The CDR3 contains 13 residues. Trimming cost V 5 bases and J 5 bases, with 12 bases left between them. The CDR3 here is CASSATGAYGYTF. DNA of the CDR3: TGTGCCAGCAGCGCGACAGGTGCTTATGGCTACACCTTC.

This chain connects TRBV7-8 to TRBJ2-7, with TRBD1 matching over 9 bases. Germline V lookup: CDR1 SGHVS, CDR2 FQNEAQ. V was clipped by 8 bases and J by 6 bases; unmatched bases: 11. This CDR3 has 14 amino acids. The CDR3 spells CASGGDRVIGEQYF. CDR3 coding DNA: TGTGCCAGCGGAGGGGACAGGGTTATTGGCGAGCAGTACTTC.

This chain joins TRBV19 and TRBJ2-5; maybe TRBD1 (6 bases). V lost 5 bases and J lost 2, with 24 bases in between. Per germline, CDR1 LNHDA and CDR2 SQIVND (reference sequence). The CDR3 consists of 18 residues. The CDR3 loop is CASSPHGYATGSQETQYF. In DNA, the CDR3 is TGTGCCAGTAGTCCCCACGGATACGCGACAGGTTCGCAAGAGACCCAGTACTTC. The complete variable domain, with remaining parts taken from reference TRBV19 and TRBJ2-5, reads DGGITQSPKYLFRKEGQNVTLSCEQNLNHDAMYWYRQDPGQGLRLIYYSQIVNDFQKGDIAEGYSVSREKKESFPLTVTSAQKNPTAFYLCASSPHGYATGSQETQYFGPGTRLLVL.

The V gene is TRBV14, the J gene TRBJ2-7; no reliable D call. The ends were cut back, 1 base at V and 7 bases at J, with 8 bases in the middle. The CDR3 is 12 amino acids. CDR1 is SGHDN and CDR2 is FVKESK in the germline V gene. This CDR3 is CASSQGGREQYF. The CDR3 region has the DNA TGTGCCAGCAGCCAAGGAGGAAGAGAGCAGTACTTC. Looking up the rest from reference TRBV14 and TRBJ2-7 gives the full variable domain: EAGVTQFPSHSVIEKGQTVTLRCDPISGHDNLYWYRRVMGKEIKFLLHFVKESKQDESGMPNNRFLAERTGGTYSTLKVQPAELEDSGVYFCASSQGGREQYFGPGTRLTVT.

V gene TRBV4-3 combines with J gene TRBJ1-5, with a possible D match to TRBD1 (6 bases). V was clipped by 0 bases and J by 4 bases, with 10 bases between them. The CDR3 is made up of 15 amino acids. The germline gives CDR1 LGHNA, CDR2 YSLEER. CDR3 sequence: CASSQDSRGNQPQHF. The CDR3 DNA reads as TGCGCCAGCAGCCAAGATTCCAGGGGTAATCAGCCCCAGCATTTT.

This clone was seen only once. The rearrangement uses TRBV5-4 and TRBJ2-7; TRBD2 might be the D (5 bases). Trimming left V 4 bases short and J 5 bases short, with 22 bases between. CDR1 SGHNT and CDR2 YYREEE come from the germline V gene (reference sequence). The CDR3 loop spans 16 amino acids. This chain's CDR3 is CASSPDGVNPPNEQYF. CDR3 coding DNA: TGTGCCAGCAGCCCAGACGGGGTAAACCCCCCTAACGAGCAGTACTTC.

As regards this clone: This same CDR3 is encoded by further DNA sequences in the sample. The chain links TRBV5-1 to TRBJ1-1; D is undetermined. CDR1 SGHRS and CDR2 YFSETQ come from the germline V gene. V lost 3 bases and J 1 base, leaving 10 bases between the germline ends. The CDR3 sequence is 14 residues long. The CDR3 protein is CASSSQTANTEAFF. In DNA, the CDR3 is TGCGCCAGCAGCTCTCAAACAGCGAACACTGAAGCTTTCTTT.

This rearrangement joins TRBV7-9 to TRBJ2-5, with D possibly TRBD2 on 7 matching bases. CDR1 and CDR2 from the germline V gene are SEHNR and FQNEAQ (reference sequence). The CDR3 runs 13 residues. With 6 bases removed from V and 4 bases from J, the gap between germline ends came to 12 bases. The CDR3, as DNA: TGTGCCAGCAGTCGGGGAGGGGGAGAGACCCAGTACTTC. This codes for CASSRGGGETQYF.

The chain has TRBV6-5 and TRBJ1-2, with 12 bases matching TRBD1. CDR1 MNHEY and CDR2 SVGAGI come from the germline V gene. Unmatched junction bases numbered 3, after V lost 8 bases and J lost 8 bases. The CDR3 covers 12 residues. The CDR3 DNA is TGTGCCAGCGGGGACAGGGGGCTGGGCTACACCTTC. It encodes CASGDRGLGYTF.

V gene TRBV11-1 combines with J gene TRBJ2-3; weak D call: TRBD2 (6 bases). Trimming pared 3 bases from V and 6 bases from J, leaving 13 bases between. Per germline, CDR1 SGHAT and CDR2 FQDESV (reference sequence). There are 14 residues in the CDR3. This CDR3 reads CASSLAGGWDTQYF. CDR3 sequence (DNA): TGTGCCAGCAGCTTGGCCGGAGGGTGGGATACGCAGTATTTT.

The genes are TRBV5-1 and TRBJ2-7; D may be TRBD1 (7 bases). Germline lookup yields CDR1 SGHRS and CDR2 YFSETQ. V lost 4 bases and J 3 bases, leaving 8 bases between the germline ends. This CDR3 contains 12 residues. DNA of the CDR3: TGCGCCAGCAGCCAGGGGGGCTACGAGCAGTACTTC. Translated: CASSQGGYEQYF. The full variable domain, its missing parts supplied by reference TRBV5-1 and TRBJ2-7, is KAGVTQTPRYLIKTRGQQVTLSCSPISGHRSVSWYQQTPGQGLQFLFEYFSETQRNKGNFPGRFSGRQFSNSRSEMNVSTLELGDSALYLCASSQGGYEQYFGPGTRLTVT.

The V gene is TRBV7-2, the J gene TRBJ1-4; TRBD1 matches at 8 bases. The V gene end was trimmed by 5 bases and the J gene end by 4 bases; junction bases not matched to a gene: 6. This CDR3 comprises 15 residues. Per the germline V gene, CDR1 is SGHTA and CDR2 is FQGNSA. CDR3 in amino acids: CASSQRTGLNEKLFF. The DNA for the CDR3 is TGTGCCAGCAGCCAACGGACAGGGCTTAATGAAAAACTGTTTTTT. Combining the CDR3 with reference TRBV7-2 and TRBJ1-4 gives the whole variable domain GAGVSQSPSNKVTEKGKDVELRCDPISGHTALYWYRQSLGQGLEFLIYFQGNSAPDKSGLPSDRFSAERTGGSVSTLTIQRTQQEDSAVYLCASSQRTGLNEKLFFGSGTQLSVL.

The V and J genes are TRBV28 and TRBJ1-1; weak D call: TRBD1 (6 bases). The CDR3 consists of 12 residues. Germline V CDR1 and CDR2: MDHEN, SYDVKM. V lost 6 bases and J 7 bases, leaving 12 bases between the germline ends. For the CDR3, the DNA is TGTGCCAGCAGCCAAGACAGGATTGAAGCTTTCTTT. Its protein is CASSQDRIEAFF. Combining the CDR3 with reference TRBV28 and TRBJ1-1 gives the whole variable domain DVKVTQSSRYLVKRTGEKVFLECVQDMDHENMFWYRQDPGLGLRLIYFSYDVKMKEKGDIPEGYSVSREKKERFSLILESASTNQTSMYLCASSQDRIEAFFGQGTRLTVV.